This T cell receptor beta chain originates from a study of CD8 T cells in Susac syndrome. While serving as controls, healthy donors were matched for age and sex. Negative isolation was applied to CD8+ and CD4+ T cells, and FACS enrichment was applied to TEMRA cells. The RNA input was 0.5 to 1 ug, and it was reverse transcribed with random hexamers. TCR beta CDR3 was amplified by immunoSEQ multiplex PCR. This amplification extended across 54 Vbeta and 13 Jbeta segments. Each CDR3 protein is one row after TCRdb ran MiXCR on the immunoSEQ multiplex PCR reads. The sample has about 160,000 distinct CDR3 sequences, roughly 94% seen once; the top ten hold around 0.08%. Germline assignment: CDR1 LGHNA and CDR2 YSLEER. There are 15 residues in the CDR3. Trimming removed 0 bases from V and 0 bases from J, with 6 bases in between.

This TCR came from a human donor in good health. Input material: CD4+ T cells from PBMCs. The chain has TRBV4-3 and TRBJ2-1; D remains ambiguous. The CDR3 DNA is TGCGCCAGCAGCCAAGACCTAAGCTCCTACAATGAGCAGTTCTTC. Its protein is CASSQDLSSYNEQFF.